This record covers a single T cell receptor beta chain. The CDR3 spans 14 residues. Germline V CDR1 and CDR2: MNHNY, SVGAGI (reference sequence). V lost 6 bases and J 0 bases, leaving 9 bases between the germline ends. Assay: immunoSEQ multiplex PCR; the TCRdb copy retains only in-frame clones and omits some. The table has tens of thousands of clones, roughly 92% seen once. The data stem from a study of T cell changes during pregnancy in multiple sclerosis. The gene calls are TRBV6-6 and TRBJ1-3; D gene ambiguous. The TCR sequence derives from a female donor with multiple sclerosis, enrolled in a pregnancy study. The material sequenced was peripheral blood, taken in the second trimester of pregnancy. In DNA form, the CDR3 reads TGTGCCAGCAGCTCAGGCGACTCTGGAAACACCATATATTTT. It yields the protein CASSSGDSGNTIYF.